Listed below are T cell receptor beta chains from one sample, sequenced in a study of CD8 T cells in ankylosing spondylitis. TCRdb ran MiXCR on the 5' RACE reads and lists one entry per CDR3 protein. The data show 40,000 or so distinct CDR3 sequences, with approximately 10% seen just once and 1.1% to 1.5% held by the top ten. The sample consisted of blood, either unsorted or a sorted T cell fraction (not recorded which). The receptors originated from a male donor with ankylosing spondylitis or in good health (not recorded which). CDR3s leave out the opening cysteine and the closing phenylalanine or tryptophan. The order of the fields is J gene, clone size, V gene, D gene, CDR3 protein. D genes are given only for firm matches. The size field is filled for only some rows; it gives once, few, many or a size class.

TRBJ2-1	many	TRBV5-1	-	ASAQGPQRF
TRBJ2-1	many	TRBV3-1	-	ASSQVSGTMSRF
TRBJ2-7	many	TRBV5-1	-	ASSSQDYEQY
TRBJ2-7	many	TRBV28	-	ASIEGGSYEQY
TRBJ2-1	many	TRBV7-6	-	ASSSRAGHLSYNEQF
TRBJ1-1	many	TRBV5-1	-	ASSLGPRPNTEAF
TRBJ2-5	-	TRBV7-6	TRBD1	ASSLNGQDQETQY
TRBJ2-1	many	TRBV29-1	-	SVGRGAYNEQF
TRBJ2-7	-	TRBV20-1	-	SAGQLQQY
TRBJ2-3	many	TRBV29-1	TRBD2	SVDGLAGPVDTQY
TRBJ1-1	many	TRBV29-1	-	SVARASGTEAF
TRBJ1-2	-	TRBV20-1	-	SASFTDNYGYT
TRBJ1-5	many	TRBV6-1	-	ASSPTRAEGSNQPQH
TRBJ2-7	-	TRBV11-2	TRBD2	ASSSAGTRSSYEQY
TRBJ2-7	many	TRBV12-3/TRBV12-4	-	ASSFPAYEQY
TRBJ2-5	many	TRBV20-1	-	SARRVETQY
TRBJ2-3	-	TRBV5-1	TRBD2	ASSGLVQSTDTQY
TRBJ2-7	-	TRBV5-1	TRBD1	ASSLGQDDEQY
TRBJ2-2	-	TRBV5-1	TRBD1	ASSPQGQHTGELF
TRBJ2-5	-	TRBV19	-	ASSIGGSPLETQY